Shown below are 20 T cell receptor beta chains from a single sample sequenced in a study of regulatory T cells in long-lasting Graves disease. Documented time point: newly diagnosed GD, antithyroid drugs for less than 3 months. Extracted RNA from PBMCs served as the source of the TCR library. iRepertoire HTBI primers and Arm-PCR of CDR3 regions built TCR beta libraries. TCRdb redid the calling of the multiplex PCR reads with MiXCR, one entry per CDR3 protein. The data contain just over 600,000 distinct CDR3 sequences, approximately 15% of them singletons. These data are also associated with another study on T cells in Graves' hyperthyroidism and ophthalmopathy.

The sequences come from peripheral blood mononuclear cells (PBMCs), collected at new diagnosis, from a patient treated with antithyroid drugs. The receptor source for this set is a woman aged 25-40 years with Graves disease.

The count of this clonotype is one. V usage is TRBV11-2 and J usage is TRBJ2-7, with D perhaps matching TRBD1 (5 bases). V was trimmed by 5 bases and J by 6 bases, leaving 11 bases between them. This CDR3 region has 12 residues. Germline V gives CDR1 SGHAT, CDR2 FQNNGV. The CDR3 DNA reads TGTGCCAGCAGCCTTGGGGCCCGCGAGCAGTACTTC. Translation gives CASSLGAREQYF.

This clonotype has just a few counts. J is TRBJ2-2 and V is TRBV7-2; TRBD2 matches at 8 bases. Per germline, CDR1 SGHTA and CDR2 FQGNSA. The length of the CDR3 is 14 residues. With 5 bases clipped from V and 6 bases from J, the junction kept 5 bases outside the gene matches. The CDR3 nucleotides are TGTGCCAGCAGCCCGGGGGGGCGCGCCGGGGAGCTGTTTTTT. Residues: CASSPGGRAGELFF.

This rearrangement joins TRBV9 to TRBJ1-1, with D possibly being TRBD1 (6 bases). The CDR3 is 12 residues long. The ends were cut back, 0 bases at V and 14 bases at J, with 14 bases in the middle. The germline V gene encodes CDR1 SGDLS and CDR2 YYNGEE. Written as DNA, the CDR3 is TGTGCCAGCAGCGTAGACAGGGAGAGGCCATTCTTT. The encoded protein is CASSVDRERPFF.

The chain combines TRBV29-1 with TRBJ2-1; 8 bases are a match to TRBD1. V shed 3 bases and J 9 bases; nucleotides not matched to a gene: 4. Per the germline V gene, CDR1 is SQVTM and CDR2 is ANQGSEA. This CDR3 is 12 amino acids long. DNA for the CDR3: TGCAGCGTTGAGTCCAGGGGGCGTGAGCAGTTCTTC. Amino acid sequence: CSVESRGREQFF.

In its sample, this clonotype was seen a few times. V usage is TRBV19 and J usage is TRBJ1-2; TRBD1 matches 9 bases. Germline CDR1 LNHDA, CDR2 SQIVND (reference sequence). J was trimmed by 6 bases and V by 4 bases; bases with no gene match: 9. The CDR3 covers 15 residues. The CDR3 is CASSTRPGQGNGYTF. CDR3 nucleotides: TGTGCCAGTAGTACCCGACCGGGACAGGGTAATGGCTACACCTTC.

This clonotype showed up just a few times. The V gene is TRBV19, the J gene TRBJ2-6, with no clear D. The V gene's germline CDR1 is LNHDA and CDR2 SQIVND (reference sequence). V gave up 5 bases and J gave up 6 bases, with 5 bases separating them. The CDR3 contains 12 residues. Here the CDR3 DNA reads TGTGCCAGTAGTCCCAAGGCCAACGTCCTGACTTTC. This gives the protein CASSPKANVLTF.

This clonotype was detected many times. The rearrangement joins TRBV6-1 to TRBJ2-7; 7 nucleotides line up with TRBD1. The CDR3 length is 15 residues. Germline V gives CDR1 MNHNS, CDR2 SASEGT. The ends lost 6 bases at V and 5 bases at J; junction bases unmatched: 13. CDR3 bases: TGTGCCAGCAGAGGATTGAGACCAGGGGGTCACGAGCAGTACTTC. This encodes CASRGLRPGGHEQYF.

This clonotype has a count of ten or more. V and J are TRBV11-2 and TRBJ2-3; no definite D call. CDR3 length: 15 residues. Per the germline V gene, CDR1 is SGHAT and CDR2 is FQNNGV. Trimming took 1 base from V and 2 from J, leaving 10 bases between them. The CDR3 is CASSLVRPFTDTQYF. The DNA of the CDR3 is TGTGCCAGCAGCTTAGTTAGGCCCTTCACAGATACGCAGTATTTT.

In its sample, this clonotype was seen many times. V usage is TRBV11-2 and J usage is TRBJ2-1, with a weak D call TRBD2 (6 bases). CDR1 is SGHAT and CDR2 is FQNNGV in the germline V gene. This CDR3 comprises 14 residues. The ends were cut back, 5 bases at V and 5 bases at J, with 13 bases in the middle. CDR3 sequence (DNA): TGTGCCAGCAGCCCGACCTGGGGGGACAATGAGCAGTTCTTC. Residues: CASSPTWGDNEQFF.

The CDR3 protein is CASSQDSIGGYEQFF. CDR3 DNA: TGTGCCAGCAGCCAAGATTCTATAGGGGGGTATGAGCAGTTCTTC. The chain uses TRBV14 and TRBJ2-1; the D gene could be TRBD1 or TRBD2 (6 bases each). Germline V gives CDR1 SGHDN, CDR2 FVKESK. CDR3 length: 15 residues. Between the trimmed V and J ends, which lost 0 bases and 8 bases, there was a span of 14 bases.

A few counts support this clonotype. The chain's CDR3 is CASSYGSENNEQFF. The CDR3 nucleotides read TGTGCCAGCAGTTACGGGAGCGAAAACAATGAGCAGTTCTTC. The rearrangement links TRBV6-2 or TRBV6-3 to TRBJ2-1; maybe TRBD2 (5 bases). The CDR3 contains 14 residues. Germline CDR1 is MNHEY and CDR2 is SVGEGT. Trimming took off 2 bases at V and 5 bases at J, with 10 bases between the two ends.

This clonotype was counted at least ten times. This CDR3 reads CASSFSRTDTQYF. Here the CDR3 DNA reads TGCGCCAGCAGCTTCTCACGTACAGATACGCAGTATTTT. The chain combines TRBV5-1 with TRBJ2-3; D not resolved. Germline loops: CDR1 SGHRS, CDR2 YFSETQ. V gave up 2 bases and J gave up 3 bases, with 7 bases separating them. The CDR3 is 13 residues long. The complete variable domain, with remaining parts taken from reference TRBV5-1 and TRBJ2-3, reads KAGVTQTPRYLIKTRGQQVTLSCSPISGHRSVSWYQQTPGQGLQFLFEYFSETQRNKGNFPGRFSGRQFSNSRSEMNVSTLELGDSALYLCASSFSRTDTQYFGPGTRLTVL.

This clonotype was seen more than once but under ten times. The chain uses TRBV6-1 and TRBJ2-3, with D maybe TRBD1 (6 bases). Germline V gene data show CDR1 as MNHNS and CDR2 as SASEGT. There are 16 residues in the CDR3. Trimming shortened V by 4 bases and J by 3 bases, and 17 bases separated the two germline ends. CDR3 sequence: CASSGAGTWKTDTQYF. CDR3 DNA sequence: TGTGCCAGCAGTGGGGCCGGGACATGGAAAACAGATACGCAGTATTTT.

In its sample, this clonotype was seen many times. CDR3 nucleotide sequence: TGTGCCATCAGTGAGTCCCAAACTGAAGCTTTCTTT. Its protein is CAISESQTEAFF. The chain is built from TRBV10-3 and TRBJ1-1; D unresolved. The germline gives CDR1 ENHRY, CDR2 SYGVKD. The CDR3 extends over 12 amino acids. V was cut by 0 bases and J by 5 bases, with 4 bases left in between.

This clonotype turned up a few times. V gene TRBV28 combines with J gene TRBJ1-2; D may be TRBD1 (5 bases). Looked up from germline, CDR1 is MDHEN and CDR2 is SYDVKM. The ends were cut back, 0 bases at V and 12 bases at J, with 11 bases in the middle. The CDR3 has 12 amino acids. The CDR3 nucleotides read TGTGCCAGCAGTTTATGGGGGGAGTTGGACACCTTC. Its protein product is CASSLWGELDTF.

This chain joins TRBV6-5 and TRBJ2-3; TRBD1 matches at 10 bases. The CDR3 covers 16 residues. Germline lookup yields CDR1 MNHEY and CDR2 SVGAGI. The trim removed 2 bases at V and 1 base at J, leaving 3 bases unmatched. Here the CDR3 reads CASSYGTGVGTDTQYF. DNA for the CDR3: TGTGCCAGCAGTTACGGGACAGGGGTAGGCACAGATACGCAGTATTTT.

A remark on this clonotype: A far larger clone differs by one base, so this is likely a read error. The chain combines TRBV10-3 with TRBJ1-1; 8 bases line up with TRBD1. The germline gives CDR1 ENHRY, CDR2 SYGVKD. V trimming: 5 bases; J trimming: 1 base; junction bases outside the gene matches: 6. This CDR3 contains 15 residues. The CDR3: CAISLYRGANTEAFF. Here the CDR3 DNA reads TGTGCCATCAGTTTATACAGGGGGGCGAACACTGAAGCTTTCTTT.

This clonotype has more than one count but fewer than ten. As DNA, the CDR3 is TGTGCCAGCAGAGATCAACAGGGCCTTAGCACAGATACGCAGTATTTT. Protein: CASRDQQGLSTDTQYF. The V and J genes are TRBV28 and TRBJ2-3; TRBD1 might be the D (6 bases). This CDR3 has 16 amino acids. Germline V gives CDR1 MDHEN, CDR2 SYDVKM. Trimming stripped 6 bases from V and 0 bases from J, with 16 bases between. Filled out from reference TRBV28 and TRBJ2-3, the complete variable domain reads DVKVTQSSRYLVKRTGEKVFLECVQDMDHENMFWYRQDPGLGLRLIYFSYDVKMKEKGDIPEGYSVSREKKERFSLILESASTNQTSMYLCASRDQQGLSTDTQYFGPGTRLTVL.

About this clonotype: A junction boundary mismatches the germline segment, possibly from a read error. The genes are TRBV7-9 and TRBJ2-7; 7 bases agree with TRBD1. Germline values: CDR1 SEHNR, CDR2 FQNEAQ (reference sequence). The length of the CDR3 is 12 residues. CDR3 DNA sequence: TGTGCCAGCAGCTTCACAGACAGGGATGCGATCTTC. It codes for CASSFTDRDAIF.

The chain combines TRBV5-1 with TRBJ2-7, with TRBD2 matching over 13 bases. Germline CDR1 reads SGHRS; CDR2 reads YFSETQ. The V gene end was trimmed by 2 bases and the J gene end by 7 bases; junction bases not matched to a gene: 9. CDR3 length: 16 residues. The CDR3 sequence: CASSFGLAGEVVEQYF. CDR3 DNA sequence: TGCGCCAGCAGCTTCGGACTAGCGGGAGAGGTAGTGGAGCAGTACTTC.